This T cell receptor beta chain was documented in a study of T-cell memory formation after mild COVID-19. There are 16 residues in the CDR3. Germline V lookup: CDR1 GTSNPN, CDR2 SVGIG (reference sequence). UMIs and sample barcodes were carried by the TCR alpha and TCR beta cDNA libraries that 5'RACE produced using constant-segment primers. TCRdb re-analysed the 5' RACE reads in MiXCR, keeping a single row per CDR3 protein. This sample has about 470,000 distinct CDR3 sequences; around 27% occur once, and the top ten carry approximately 12%. Sequencing was carried out using PBMCs or a T cell subset sorted from them (not recorded which). The receptor's source is an adult woman who had mild COVID-19 (a few samples of this study predate the infection). Cell type and time point are not known. This chain connects TRBV30 to TRBJ2-2; perhaps D is TRBD1 or TRBD2 (6 bases each). The CDR3 DNA follows: TGTGCACACGACAGGCTGGGAACGGGAGCGACCGGGGAGCTGTTTTTT. This codes for CAHDRLGTGATGELFF.